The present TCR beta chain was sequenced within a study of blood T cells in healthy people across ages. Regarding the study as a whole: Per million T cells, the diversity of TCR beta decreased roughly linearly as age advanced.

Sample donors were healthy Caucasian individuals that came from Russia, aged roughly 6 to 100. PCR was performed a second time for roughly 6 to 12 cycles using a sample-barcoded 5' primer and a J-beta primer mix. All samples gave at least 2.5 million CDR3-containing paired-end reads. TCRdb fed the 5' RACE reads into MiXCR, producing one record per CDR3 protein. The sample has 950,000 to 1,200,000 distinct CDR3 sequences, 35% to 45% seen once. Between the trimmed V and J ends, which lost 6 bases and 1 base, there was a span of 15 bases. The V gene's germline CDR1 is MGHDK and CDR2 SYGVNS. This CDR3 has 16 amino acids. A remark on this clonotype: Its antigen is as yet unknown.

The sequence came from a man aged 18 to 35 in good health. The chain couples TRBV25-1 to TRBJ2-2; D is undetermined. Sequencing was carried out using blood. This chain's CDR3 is CASSSRGRMNTGELFF. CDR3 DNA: TGTGCCAGCAGCTCACGTGGACGGATGAACACCGGGGAGCTGTTTTTT.